This TCR beta chain was obtained from a study of blood T cells in healthy people across ages. Study results and caveats: Roughly linear declines in TCR beta diversity per million T cells occurred with age.

This clonotype appeared a few times. Its specificity is not known. The CDR3 is 13 residues long. Germline-derived CDR1 and CDR2 are DFQATT and SNEGSKA (reference sequence). Trimming stripped 5 bases from V and 5 bases from J, with 16 bases between. Next came a second PCR, run for roughly 6 to 11 cycles, which used a sample-barcoded 5' primer along with a J-beta primer mix. Each cDNA molecule, via a template-switch adaptor with 12 random nucleotides, was tagged. TCRdb re-called the 5' RACE reads with MiXCR, one entry per CDR3 protein. The sample records approximately 780,000 distinct CDR3 sequences, roughly 25% being singletons. The data were also submitted as part of a second study, on T cells of mothers and their children.

Sequenced input: blood. This clonotype originated in a boy aged 5-17 years in good health. The rearrangement links TRBV20-1 to TRBJ2-7; D is tentatively TRBD1 or TRBD2 (5 bases each). The CDR3 here is CSAVPGRGHEQYF. DNA of the CDR3: TGCAGTGCTGTTCCGGGACGGGGCCACGAGCAGTACTTC.